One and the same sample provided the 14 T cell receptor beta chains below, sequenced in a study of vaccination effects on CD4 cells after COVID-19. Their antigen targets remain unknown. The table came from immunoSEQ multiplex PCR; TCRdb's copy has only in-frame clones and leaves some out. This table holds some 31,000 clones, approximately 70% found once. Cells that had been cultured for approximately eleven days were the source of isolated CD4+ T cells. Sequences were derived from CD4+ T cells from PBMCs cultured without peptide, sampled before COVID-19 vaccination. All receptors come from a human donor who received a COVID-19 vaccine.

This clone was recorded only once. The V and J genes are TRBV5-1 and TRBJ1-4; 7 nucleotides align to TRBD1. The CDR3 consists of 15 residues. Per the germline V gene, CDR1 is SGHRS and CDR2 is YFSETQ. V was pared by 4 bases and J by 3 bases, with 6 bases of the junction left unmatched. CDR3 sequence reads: CASSPWDSPNEKLFF. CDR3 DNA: TGCGCCAGCAGCCCTTGGGACAGTCCTAATGAAAAACTGTTTTTT. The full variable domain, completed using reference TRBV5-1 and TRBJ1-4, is KAGVTQTPRYLIKTRGQQVTLSCSPISGHRSVSWYQQTPGQGLQFLFEYFSETQRNKGNFPGRFSGRQFSNSRSEMNVSTLELGDSALYLCASSPWDSPNEKLFFGSGTQLSVL.

As DNA, the CDR3 is TGTGCCAGCAGTTCGACAATTAACTATGGCTACACCTTC. Its translation is CASSSTINYGYTF. The V and J genes are TRBV27 and TRBJ1-2; D is unclear. Trimming took off 4 bases at V and 1 base at J, with 7 bases between the two ends. This CDR3 has 13 amino acids. The germline CDR1 and CDR2 sequences are MNHEY and SMNVEV (reference sequence).

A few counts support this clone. CDR3 sequence reads: CASSIDRGRAEKLFF. CDR3 coding DNA: TGTGCCAGCAGCATCGACAGGGGGCGCGCTGAAAAACTGTTTTTT. The chain couples TRBV11-2 to TRBJ1-4; 10 nucleotides match TRBD1. Germline trimming cut 5 bases from V and 7 bases from J; bases unmatched to any gene: 7. CDR1 and CDR2 from the germline V gene are SGHAT and FQNNGV. The CDR3 loop spans 15 amino acids.

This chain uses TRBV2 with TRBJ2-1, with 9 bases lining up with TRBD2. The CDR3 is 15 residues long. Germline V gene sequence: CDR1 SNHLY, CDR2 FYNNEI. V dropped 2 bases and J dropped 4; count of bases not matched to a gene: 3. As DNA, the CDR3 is TGTGCCAGCAGTGAAAGGGCGGGAGGGTACAATGAGCAGTTCTTC. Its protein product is CASSERAGGYNEQFF.

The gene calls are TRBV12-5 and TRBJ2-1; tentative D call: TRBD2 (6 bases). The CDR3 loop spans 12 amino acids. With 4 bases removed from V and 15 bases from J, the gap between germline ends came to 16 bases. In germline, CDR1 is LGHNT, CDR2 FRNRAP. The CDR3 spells CASGSGGLGGFF. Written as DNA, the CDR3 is TGTGCTAGTGGTTCTGGTGGCCTCGGGGGGTTCTTC.

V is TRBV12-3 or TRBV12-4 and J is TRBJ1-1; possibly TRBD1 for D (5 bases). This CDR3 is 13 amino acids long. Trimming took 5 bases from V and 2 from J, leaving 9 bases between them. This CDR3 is CASSTGRNTEAFF. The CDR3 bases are TGTGCCAGCAGTACGGGACGAAACACTGAAGCTTTCTTT.

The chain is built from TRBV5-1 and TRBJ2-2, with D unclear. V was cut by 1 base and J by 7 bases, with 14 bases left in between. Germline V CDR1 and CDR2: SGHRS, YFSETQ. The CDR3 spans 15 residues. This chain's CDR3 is CASSLLPKDRGELFF. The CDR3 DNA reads TGCGCCAGCAGCTTGTTGCCCAAGGACCGCGGGGAGCTGTTTTTT. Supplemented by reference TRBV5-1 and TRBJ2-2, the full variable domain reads KAGVTQTPRYLIKTRGQQVTLSCSPISGHRSVSWYQQTPGQGLQFLFEYFSETQRNKGNFPGRFSGRQFSNSRSEMNVSTLELGDSALYLCASSLLPKDRGELFFGEGSRLTVL.

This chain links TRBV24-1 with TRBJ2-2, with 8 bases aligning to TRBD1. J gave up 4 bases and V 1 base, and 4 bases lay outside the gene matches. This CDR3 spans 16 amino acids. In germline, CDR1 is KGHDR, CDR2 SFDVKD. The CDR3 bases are TGTGCCACCAGTGATTTCCAGGGGGCGGGCACCGGGGAGCTGTTTTTT. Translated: CATSDFQGAGTGELFF.

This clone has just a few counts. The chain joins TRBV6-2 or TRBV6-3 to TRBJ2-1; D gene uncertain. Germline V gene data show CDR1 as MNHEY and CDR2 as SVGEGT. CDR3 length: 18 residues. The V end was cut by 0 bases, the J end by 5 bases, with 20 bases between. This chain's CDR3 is CASSYSSSFGVAHNEQFF. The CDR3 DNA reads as TGTGCCAGCAGTTACTCGAGTAGTTTTGGGGTAGCCCACAATGAGCAGTTCTTC.

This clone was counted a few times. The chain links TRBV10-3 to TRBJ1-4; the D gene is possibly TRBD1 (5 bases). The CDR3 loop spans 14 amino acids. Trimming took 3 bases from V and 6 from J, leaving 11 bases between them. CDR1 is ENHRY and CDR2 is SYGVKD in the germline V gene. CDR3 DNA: TGTGCCATCAGTGATAAGGGGACGGATGAAAAACTGTTTTTT. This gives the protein CAISDKGTDEKLFF.

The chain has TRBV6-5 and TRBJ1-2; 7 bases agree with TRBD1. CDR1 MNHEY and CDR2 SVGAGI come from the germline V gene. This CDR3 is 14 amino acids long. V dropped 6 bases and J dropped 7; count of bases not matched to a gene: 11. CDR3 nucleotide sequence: TGTGCCAGCAGACCCAGGGGGTTAGAAGGTGGCTACACCTTC. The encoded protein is CASRPRGLEGGYTF.

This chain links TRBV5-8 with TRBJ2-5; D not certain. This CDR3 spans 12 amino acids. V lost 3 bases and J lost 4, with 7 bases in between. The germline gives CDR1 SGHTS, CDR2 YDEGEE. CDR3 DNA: TGTGCCAGCAGCTCAGCTAGAGAGACCCAGTACTTC. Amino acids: CASSSARETQYF.

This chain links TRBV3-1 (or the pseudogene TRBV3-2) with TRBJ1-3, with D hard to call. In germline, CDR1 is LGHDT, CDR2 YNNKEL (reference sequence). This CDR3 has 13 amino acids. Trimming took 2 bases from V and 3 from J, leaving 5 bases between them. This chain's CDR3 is CASSQLYGNTIYF. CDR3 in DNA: TGTGCCAGCAGCCAATTATATGGAAACACCATATATTTT.

CDR3: CASGWGPTEQYF. CDR3 nucleotide sequence: TGTGCCAGCGGCTGGGGCCCCACCGAGCAGTACTTC. The V gene is TRBV6-5, the J gene TRBJ2-7, with D possibly being TRBD1 (5 bases). V lost 8 bases to trimming and J lost 6 bases, with 14 bases between them. The CDR3 is 12 amino acids. Germline lookup yields CDR1 MNHEY and CDR2 SVGAGI.